This T cell receptor (beta chain) was identified in a study of blood T cell repertoires in COVID-19. Study-level background: The analysed material was cDNA or gDNA that came from T cells, B-cell-depleted T cells, or PBMCs.

Repertoires were generated with immunoSEQ multiplex PCR, while TCRdb's copy carries only in-frame clones and drops some. The sample gives approximately 460,000 clones, nearly 90% of which show up once; around 0.92% is in the top ten. This clonotype was sampled from a man aged 18 to 29 with COVID-19, enrolled during active disease. The material sequenced was peripheral blood.

CDR3 sequence reads: CASSPGVGGLQETQYF. In nucleotides, the CDR3 is TGCGCCAGCAGCCCCGGTGTGGGGGGACTACAAGAGACCCAGTACTTC. The V call is TRBV5-1, the J call TRBJ2-5; TRBD2 matches 7 bases. CDR3 size: 16 residues. CDR1 is SGHRS and CDR2 is YFSETQ in the germline V gene. J lost 2 bases, V lost 4 bases, and 11 bases had no gene match.